This passage covers 18 T cell receptor beta chains from one sample sequenced in a study of OX40 agonist ivuxolimab in advanced cancers. Here immunoSEQ multiplex PCR was the method, and the copy in TCRdb shows in-frame clones only, minus some. Among roughly 23,000 clones, around 79% were seen once, and the ten largest hold approximately 2%. This sample comprised CD4+ or CD8+ T cells sorted from blood, obtained in a trial of the OX40 agonist ivuxolimab. The receptors stem from an adult with an advanced solid tumor such as melanoma, head and neck, liver or kidney cancer.

V and J are TRBV4-2 and TRBJ1-1, with D unresolved. CDR1 and CDR2 (germline): LGHNA, YNFKEQ. CDR3 size: 14 residues. The V end lost 0 bases, the J end lost 0 bases, and 5 bases lay between the germline ends. The DNA of the CDR3 is TGTGCCAGCAGCCAAGATCTGTTGAACACTGAAGCTTTCTTT. It yields the protein CASSQDLLNTEAFF.

The rearrangement uses TRBV7-2 and TRBJ2-3; possibly TRBD2 for D (6 bases). The V end lost 0 bases, the J end lost 5 bases, and 15 bases lay between the germline ends. CDR1 is SGHTA, CDR2 FQGNSA, per germline. This CDR3 has 16 residues. Written as DNA, the CDR3 is TGTGCCAGCAGCTTAGCGAGTCGGGGGTGGGGAGATACGCAGTATTTT. Amino acid sequence: CASSLASRGWGDTQYF.

V and J are TRBV5-1 and TRBJ2-3, with TRBD2 identical over 13 bases. V lost 4 bases and J lost 1; bases outside the gene matches: 9. The CDR3 consists of 18 residues. Per the germline V gene, CDR1 is SGHRS and CDR2 is YFSETQ. DNA for the CDR3: TGCGCCAGCAGCACCCGGACTAGCGGGGGCTCGGGCACAGATACGCAGTATTTT. This gives the protein CASSTRTSGGSGTDTQYF.

This chain uses TRBV19 with TRBJ2-3; 8 positions agree with TRBD2. Germline V CDR1 and CDR2: LNHDA, SQIVND (reference sequence). Trimming removed 5 bases from V and 6 bases from J; junction bases left unmatched: 10. The CDR3 runs to 15 residues. The DNA of the CDR3 is TGTGCCAGTAGTTATAGCGGGAAGGTAGGGGATACGCAGTATTTT. It specifies CASSYSGKVGDTQYF.

This chain uses TRBV28 with TRBJ1-2; D gene ambiguous. In germline, CDR1 is MDHEN, CDR2 SYDVKM. CDR3 length equals 13 residues. Trimming took 8 bases from V and 3 from J, leaving 13 bases between them. CDR3 nucleotide sequence: TGTGCCAGCCTCGACACGAACGACTATGGCTACACCTTC. Translation gives CASLDTNDYGYTF.

The chain is built from TRBV13 and TRBJ2-2; 10 nucleotides line up with TRBD2. The CDR3 extends over 19 amino acids. Germline V CDR1 and CDR2: PRHDT, FYEKMQ (reference sequence). The V segment lost 4 bases and the J segment 4 bases; nucleotides outside the gene matches: 15. The CDR3 DNA is TGTGCCAGCAGCTACATCGGGGCTAGCGGGGGACCCCCCACCGGGGAGCTGTTTTTT. Its translation is CASSYIGASGGPPTGELFF.

This clone has more than one count but fewer than ten. The chain employs TRBV28 and TRBJ2-7; D might be TRBD1 or TRBD2, each matching 5 bases. Trimming pared 4 bases from V and 1 base from J, leaving 14 bases between. From germline, CDR1 is MDHEN and CDR2 SYDVKM. CDR3 length: 15 amino acids. The CDR3 DNA follows: TGTGCCAGCAGTTGGGTTGTTTGGGGGTCCTACGAGCAGTACTTC. Its protein product is CASSWVVWGSYEQYF.

In its sample, this clone was seen once. The chain has TRBV6-6 and TRBJ1-2; a possible D gene is TRBD1 (6 bases). The CDR3 runs 14 residues. Germline CDR1 reads MNHNY; CDR2 reads SVGAGI (reference sequence). The V gene lost 7 bases and the J gene lost 0 bases, with 12 bases spanning the gap. CDR3 in amino acids: CASNKQGSNYGYTF. In DNA form, the CDR3 reads TGTGCCAGCAACAAACAGGGTTCTAACTATGGCTACACCTTC.

CDR3 sequence: CASSFAAGATNEKLFF. In nucleotides, the CDR3 is TGCGCCAGCAGCTTCGCCGCGGGAGCAACTAATGAAAAACTGTTTTTT. The chain is built from TRBV5-1 and TRBJ1-4; no firm D call. The CDR3 has 16 residues. The germline CDR1 and CDR2 sequences are SGHRS and YFSETQ. Trimming took off 2 bases at V and 0 bases at J, with 11 bases between the two ends.

The chain joins TRBV9 to TRBJ1-1; D uncertain. The germline gives CDR1 SGDLS, CDR2 YYNGEE. V was trimmed by 0 bases and J by 5 bases, leaving 17 bases between them. This CDR3 is built from 16 residues. In DNA, the CDR3 is TGTGCCAGCAGCGTAGGTCAAGGGTTAGGAGGGACTGAAGCTTTCTTT. It specifies CASSVGQGLGGTEAFF.

The chain recombines TRBV6-6 with TRBJ2-7, with 7 bases that match TRBD2. Germline V CDR1 and CDR2: MNHNY, SVGAGI (reference sequence). The CDR3 extends over 15 amino acids. V lost 0 bases and J lost 0; bases outside the gene matches: 2. CDR3 sequence: CASSYSWTSSYEQYF. The DNA of the CDR3 is TGTGCCAGCAGTTACTCCTGGACTAGCTCCTACGAGCAGTACTTC.

The V and J genes are TRBV5-1 and TRBJ1-5, with TRBD1 as a possible D gene (6 bases). The CDR3 is made up of 14 amino acids. Germline V gene lookup returns CDR1 SGHRS and CDR2 YFSETQ. Trimming left V 2 bases short and J 7 bases short, with 13 bases between. The DNA for the CDR3 is TGCGCCAGCAGCTTCGGGGCAGGGGAACAGCCCCAGCATTTT. It codes for CASSFGAGEQPQHF.

This clone has only one observation. V usage is TRBV11-2 and J usage is TRBJ1-2, with 8 bases identical to TRBD1. Per the germline V gene, CDR1 is SGHAT and CDR2 is FQNNGV. Trimming at V came to 1 base and at J to 5 bases, leaving 9 bases not matched to a gene. The CDR3 consists of 16 residues. Here the CDR3 DNA reads TGTGCCAGCAGCTTAGGTCTCTGGACAGGGAGGTATGGCTACACCTTC. This translates into CASSLGLWTGRYGYTF.

Here the CDR3 DNA reads TGTGCCACCTCCGGGACCTCCTACGAGCAGTACTTC. This translates into CATSGTSYEQYF. The V gene is TRBV6-1, the J gene TRBJ2-7; D tentatively fits TRBD1 or TRBD2 (5 bases each). Germline V gene lookup returns CDR1 MNHNS and CDR2 SASEGT. The CDR3 loop spans 12 amino acids. Trimming took 10 bases from V and 0 from J, leaving 10 bases between them.

This chain connects TRBV5-4 to TRBJ2-2; D is tentatively TRBD1 or TRBD2 (6 bases each). The CDR3 is made up of 15 amino acids. In germline, CDR1 is SGHNT, CDR2 YYREEE (reference sequence). V lost 4 bases and J 6 bases, leaving 16 bases between the germline ends. The CDR3, as DNA: TGTGCCAGCAGCGCGGGTAGTCGGGGGCCCGGGGAGCTGTTTTTT. Translated: CASSAGSRGPGELFF.

V usage is TRBV10-3 and J usage is TRBJ1-4, with D unclear. The CDR3 is 15 residues long. With 1 base removed from V and 5 bases from J, the gap between germline ends came to 11 bases. The germline CDR1 and CDR2 sequences are ENHRY and SYGVKD. CDR3 amino acids: CAISEWTPTNEKLFF. Written as DNA, the CDR3 is TGTGCCATCAGTGAGTGGACGCCTACGAATGAAAAACTGTTTTTT.

This chain connects TRBV27 to TRBJ2-3; no clear D. Trimming took 6 bases from V and 0 from J, leaving 10 bases between them. This CDR3 comprises 14 residues. CDR1 is MNHEY, CDR2 SMNVEV, per germline (reference sequence). The DNA of the CDR3 is TGTGCCAGCAGCTGGGTCATTAGCACAGATACGCAGTATTTT. It encodes CASSWVISTDTQYF.

The chain couples TRBV2 to TRBJ1-2, with TRBD1 identical over 9 bases. V was clipped by 6 bases and J by 6 bases; unmatched bases: 8. The CDR3 covers 14 residues. The V gene's germline CDR1 is SNHLY and CDR2 FYNNEI. The CDR3 is CASSTDRGWNGYTF. The CDR3 coding sequence is TGTGCCAGCAGCACGGACAGGGGATGGAATGGCTACACCTTC.